This T cell receptor (beta chain) was captured by sequencing in a study of control samples from healthy donors and cancer patients. Here immunoSEQ multiplex PCR was the method, and the copy in TCRdb shows in-frame clones only, minus some. The data contain around 130,000 clones, about 90% of them singletons. There are 15 residues in the CDR3. The V end was cut by 8 bases, the J end by 2 bases, with 18 bases between. The germline V gene has CDR1 MNHEY and CDR2 SMNVEV (reference sequence). This receptor was identified in a man aged 45-65 years in good health. What was sequenced was blood. The chain combines TRBV27 with TRBJ2-5, with a possible D match to TRBD2 (6 bases). The CDR3 here is CASRLGQGEQETQYF. CDR3 sequence (DNA): TGTGCCAGCCGACTAGGGCAGGGTGAGCAAGAGACCCAGTACTTC.